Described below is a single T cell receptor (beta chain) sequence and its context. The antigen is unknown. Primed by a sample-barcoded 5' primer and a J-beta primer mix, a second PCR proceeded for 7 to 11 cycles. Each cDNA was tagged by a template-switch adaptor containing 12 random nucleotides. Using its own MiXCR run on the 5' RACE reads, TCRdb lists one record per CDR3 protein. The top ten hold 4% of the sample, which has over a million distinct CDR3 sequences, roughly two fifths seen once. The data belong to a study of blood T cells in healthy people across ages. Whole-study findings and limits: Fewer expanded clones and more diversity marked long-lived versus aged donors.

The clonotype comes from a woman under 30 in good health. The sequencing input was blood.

The CDR3 DNA reads TGCAGTGCTAGCTCGTCTAGCGGGAGCTCCTACAATGAGCAGTTCTTC. This translates into CSASSSSGSSYNEQFF. The chain employs TRBV20-1 and TRBJ2-1; the match to TRBD2 covers 10 bases. Germline CDR1 is DFQATT and CDR2 is SNEGSKA (reference sequence). Trimming took 3 bases from V and 0 from J; bases not matched to a gene: 5. This CDR3 has 16 residues.